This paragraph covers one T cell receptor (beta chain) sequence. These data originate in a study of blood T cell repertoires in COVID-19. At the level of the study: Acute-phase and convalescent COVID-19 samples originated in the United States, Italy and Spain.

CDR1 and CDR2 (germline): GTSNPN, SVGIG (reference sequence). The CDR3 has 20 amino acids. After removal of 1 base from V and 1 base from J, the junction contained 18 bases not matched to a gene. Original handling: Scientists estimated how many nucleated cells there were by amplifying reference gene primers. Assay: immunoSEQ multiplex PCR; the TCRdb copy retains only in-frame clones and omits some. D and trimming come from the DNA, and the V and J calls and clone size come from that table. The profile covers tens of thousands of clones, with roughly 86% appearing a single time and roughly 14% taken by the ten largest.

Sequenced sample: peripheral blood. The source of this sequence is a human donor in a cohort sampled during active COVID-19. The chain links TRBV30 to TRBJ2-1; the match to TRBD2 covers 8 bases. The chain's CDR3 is CAWSGRGGGPRIRSYNEQFF. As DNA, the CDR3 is TGTGCCTGGAGTGGGCGTGGCGGGGGGCCACGAATTAGATCCTACAATGAGCAGTTCTTC.